A selection of T cell receptor beta chains follows, all from one sample in a study of cytomegalovirus exposure and HLA in healthy donors. Some clones are missing from TCRdb's copy, which holds only in-frame ones; the method was immunoSEQ multiplex PCR. The top ten hold less than 2.5% of the sample, which has roughly 160,000 clones, approximately 79% seen once. The sequenced material came from PBMCs. These receptors originate from a male donor in good health and CMV-seronegative. The CDR3 runs from the conserved cysteine through the conserved F or W. Fields, in order: V gene, clone size, J gene, D gene, CDR3 DNA, CDR3 protein. D genes are given only for firm matches. Only some rows state a clone size, as once, few, many or a class for expanded clones.

V gene: TRBV19; clone size: .; J gene: TRBJ2-1; D gene: .; CDR3 DNA: TGTGCCAGTAGTATGTGGGGGCGCCCCAGCAATGAGCAGTTCTTC; CDR3 protein: CASSMWGRPSNEQFF
V gene: TRBV10-2; clone size: few; J gene: TRBJ2-7; D gene: TRBD1; CDR3 DNA: TGCGCCAGCAGTGAGCCCTTTTGGACAGGGAAATACGAGCAGTACTTC; CDR3 protein: CASSEPFWTGKYEQYF
V gene: TRBV7-6; clone size: .; J gene: TRBJ2-2; D gene: TRBD2; CDR3 DNA: TGTGCCAGCAGCCTGGGGGGGGTTAACACCGGGGAGCTGTTTTTT; CDR3 protein: CASSLGGVNTGELFF
V gene: TRBV6-5; clone size: .; J gene: TRBJ1-2; D gene: TRBD1; CDR3 DNA: TGTGCCAGCAGCGCCGACAGGGCCCCCTATGGCTACACCTTC; CDR3 protein: CASSADRAPYGYTF
V gene: TRBV7-9; clone size: few; J gene: TRBJ2-5; D gene: TRBD2; CDR3 DNA: TGTGCCAGCAGCCCCCGGACTAGCGGGTATAACCAAGAGACCCAGTACTTC; CDR3 protein: CASSPRTSGYNQETQYF
V gene: TRBV7-9; clone size: .; J gene: TRBJ2-1; D gene: TRBD2; CDR3 DNA: TGTGCCAGCAGCTTAGGGGATTTAGCGGGGGTTCGGGAGCAGTTCTTC; CDR3 protein: CASSLGDLAGVREQFF
V gene: TRBV6-6; clone size: .; J gene: TRBJ2-4; D gene: .; CDR3 DNA: TGTGCCAGCAGTTACTCAAGGGGTCGAAACATTCAGTACTTC; CDR3 protein: CASSYSRGRNIQYF
V gene: TRBV5-5; clone size: .; J gene: TRBJ1-1; D gene: TRBD1; CDR3 DNA: TGTGCCAGCAGCTTGCAAACAGGGGGCACTGAAGCTTTCTTT; CDR3 protein: CASSLQTGGTEAFF
V gene: TRBV27; clone size: once; J gene: TRBJ2-5; D gene: TRBD1; CDR3 DNA: TGTGCCAGCAGTAACGGACAGGGGCAGTACTTC; CDR3 protein: CASSNGQGQYF
V gene: TRBV6-5; clone size: few; J gene: TRBJ2-2; D gene: .; CDR3 DNA: TGTGCCAGCCGACTTTTCCCCGGGGAGCTGTTTTTT; CDR3 protein: CASRLFPGELFF
V gene: TRBV5-1; clone size: .; J gene: TRBJ1-1; D gene: TRBD1; CDR3 DNA: TGCGCCAGCAGCTTCAGGGGGAGCGGGAACACTGAAGCTTTCTTT; CDR3 protein: CASSFRGSGNTEAFF
V gene: TRBV5-4; clone size: .; J gene: TRBJ1-1; D gene: .; CDR3 DNA: TGTGCCAGCAGCCAAGCAGGTGAAGCTTTCTTT; CDR3 protein: CASSQAGEAFF
V gene: TRBV5-5; clone size: .; J gene: TRBJ2-7; D gene: .; CDR3 DNA: TGTGCCAGCAGCTTGAGTGCACGGACAGACTCCTACGAGCAGTACTTC; CDR3 protein: CASSLSARTDSYEQYF
V gene: TRBV19; clone size: .; J gene: TRBJ2-3; D gene: .; CDR3 DNA: TGTGCCAGTAGTATCAGAGATACGCAGTATTTT; CDR3 protein: CASSIRDTQYF
V gene: TRBV4-2; clone size: .; J gene: TRBJ2-7; D gene: .; CDR3 DNA: TGTGCCAGCAGCCAAGATTTTGGGGGCCTGACCTACGAGCAGTACTTC; CDR3 protein: CASSQDFGGLTYEQYF
V gene: TRBV4-3; clone size: .; J gene: TRBJ1-1; D gene: .; CDR3 DNA: TGCGCCGGCAGCCAAGATCTTCAGGGTTCAAACACTGAAGCTTTCTTT; CDR3 protein: CAGSQDLQGSNTEAFF
V gene: TRBV6-6; clone size: few; J gene: TRBJ2-1; D gene: TRBD2; CDR3 DNA: TGTGCCAGCAGCAGACTAGCGAGCACCACCTACAATGAGCAGTTCTTC; CDR3 protein: CASSRLASTTYNEQFF
V gene: TRBV7-9; clone size: .; J gene: TRBJ2-1; D gene: TRBD2; CDR3 DNA: TGTGCCAGCAGGATGCTAGCGGGGGGCCAGTACAATGAGCAGTTCTTC; CDR3 protein: CASRMLAGGQYNEQFF
V gene: TRBV9; clone size: .; J gene: TRBJ2-7; D gene: TRBD1; CDR3 DNA: TGTGCCAGCAGCGTAGGGGACAGCTACGAGCAGTACTTC; CDR3 protein: CASSVGDSYEQYF
V gene: TRBV6-4; clone size: .; J gene: TRBJ2-7; D gene: TRBD1; CDR3 DNA: TGTGCCACCAGTAAAACAGGGGACTCCTACGAGCAGTACTTC; CDR3 protein: CATSKTGDSYEQYF
V gene: TRBV7-9; clone size: .; J gene: TRBJ1-2; D gene: .; CDR3 DNA: TGTGCCAGCAGCTCATGGACTTCTGGCTACACCTTC; CDR3 protein: CASSSWTSGYTF
V gene: TRBV5-6; clone size: .; J gene: TRBJ1-3; D gene: .; CDR3 DNA: TGTGCCAGCAGCTCGCAGGGGACTGGAAACACCATATATTTT; CDR3 protein: CASSSQGTGNTIYF
V gene: TRBV6-6; clone size: .; J gene: TRBJ2-5; D gene: TRBD2; CDR3 DNA: TGTGCCAGCGGTAGCGGGGGTTCCGTGGAGACCCAGTACTTC; CDR3 protein: CASGSGGSVETQYF
V gene: TRBV5-1; clone size: .; J gene: TRBJ2-7; D gene: TRBD2; CDR3 DNA: TGCGCCAGCAGCTCTCAACCGGGACTAGCGGGCTACGAGCAGTACTTC; CDR3 protein: CASSSQPGLAGYEQYF
V gene: TRBV4-1; clone size: .; J gene: TRBJ1-5; D gene: .; CDR3 DNA: TGCGCCAGCAGCCAAGAATCCCTATCGCCGATAAATCAGCCCCAGCATTTT; CDR3 protein: CASSQESLSPINQPQHF
V gene: TRBV4-3; clone size: .; J gene: TRBJ2-7; D gene: .; CDR3 DNA: TGCGCCAGCAGCCAAGATATCGGAGGGGACGAGCAGTACTTC; CDR3 protein: CASSQDIGGDEQYF
V gene: TRBV6-4; clone size: .; J gene: TRBJ2-7; D gene: .; CDR3 DNA: TGTGCCAGCCCGCCCCCTACTCAGGGTATAGGATACGAGCAGTACTTC; CDR3 protein: CASPPPTQGIGYEQYF
V gene: TRBV2; clone size: .; J gene: TRBJ1-2; D gene: .; CDR3 DNA: TGTGCCAGCATAAGACAGACGCTAGGAAACTATGGCTACACCTTC; CDR3 protein: CASIRQTLGNYGYTF
V gene: TRBV18; clone size: .; J gene: TRBJ1-1; D gene: .; CDR3 DNA: TGTGCCAGCTCACAGACCCCGACAGTGAACACTGAAGCTTTCTTT; CDR3 protein: CASSQTPTVNTEAFF
V gene: TRBV19; clone size: .; J gene: TRBJ1-5; D gene: .; CDR3 DNA: TGTGCCAGTAGTCCCCAGTTATTCAATCAGCCCCAGCATTTT; CDR3 protein: CASSPQLFNQPQHF
V gene: TRBV19; clone size: .; J gene: TRBJ1-4; D gene: .; CDR3 DNA: TGTGCCAGTAGTATGAGGCAAGGCCTCGATGAAAAACTGTTTTTT; CDR3 protein: CASSMRQGLDEKLFF
V gene: TRBV4-1; clone size: .; J gene: TRBJ2-1; D gene: TRBD1; CDR3 DNA: TGCGCCAGCAGTCCAAGGCCTCTAAGGACAGGCTCCTACAATGAGCAGTTCTTC; CDR3 protein: CASSPRPLRTGSYNEQFF
V gene: TRBV5-1; clone size: .; J gene: TRBJ2-5; D gene: .; CDR3 DNA: TGCGCCAGCGCCGTTGGTGGCGGGGAGACCCAGTACTTC; CDR3 protein: CASAVGGGETQYF
V gene: TRBV5-1; clone size: .; J gene: TRBJ1-6; D gene: .; CDR3 DNA: TGCGCCAGCAGCAGGGAGGGCTATAATTCACCCCTCCACTTT; CDR3 protein: CASSREGYNSPLHF
V gene: TRBV19; clone size: .; J gene: TRBJ1-6; D gene: .; CDR3 DNA: TGTGCCACCAGGCTGAATCTCGGTCATAATGATTCACCCCTCCACTTT; CDR3 protein: CATRLNLGHNDSPLHF
V gene: TRBV29-1; clone size: .; J gene: TRBJ2-6; D gene: .; CDR3 DNA: TGCAGCGTTACAGGGACGGGGACCGACGTCCTGACTTTC; CDR3 protein: CSVTGTGTDVLTF
V gene: TRBV19; clone size: few; J gene: TRBJ1-1; D gene: .; CDR3 DNA: TGTGCCAGTAGTGGCACTTTGGAGGGAGAAGCTTTCTTT; CDR3 protein: CASSGTLEGEAFF
V gene: TRBV11-3; clone size: .; J gene: TRBJ2-2; D gene: .; CDR3 DNA: TGTGCCAGCAGCTTATCCGGGAACAAGAACACCGGGGAGCTGTTTTTT; CDR3 protein: CASSLSGNKNTGELFF
V gene: TRBV9; clone size: .; J gene: TRBJ1-4; D gene: TRBD1; CDR3 DNA: TGTGCCAGCAGCCCACACAGGGGCCTGCGCTACAATGAAAAACTGTTTTTT; CDR3 protein: CASSPHRGLRYNEKLFF
V gene: TRBV2; clone size: .; J gene: TRBJ1-2; D gene: TRBD1; CDR3 DNA: TGTGCCAGCACCGCGATTTACAGGGGGGTTAACTATGGCTACACCTTC; CDR3 protein: CASTAIYRGVNYGYTF
V gene: TRBV7-9; clone size: once; J gene: TRBJ2-1; D gene: .; CDR3 DNA: TGTGCCAGCAGCCGAGGGGGGGTTGAGCAGTTCTTC; CDR3 protein: CASSRGGVEQFF
V gene: TRBV5-6; clone size: .; J gene: TRBJ2-5; D gene: .; CDR3 DNA: TGTGCCAGCAGCTTTATTAGTAGCGTGGAGACCCAGTACTTC; CDR3 protein: CASSFISSVETQYF
V gene: TRBV15; clone size: .; J gene: TRBJ2-1; D gene: .; CDR3 DNA: TGTGCCACCAGCAGAGATCGGGGAGATGAGCAGTTCTTC; CDR3 protein: CATSRDRGDEQFF
V gene: TRBV18; clone size: .; J gene: TRBJ2-3; D gene: .; CDR3 DNA: TGTGCCAGCTCACCCTACACAGATACGCAGTATTTT; CDR3 protein: CASSPYTDTQYF
V gene: TRBV6-5; clone size: few; J gene: TRBJ2-2; D gene: .; CDR3 DNA: TGTGCCAGCAGTAAGACAGAAGGGGAGCTGTTTTTT; CDR3 protein: CASSKTEGELFF
V gene: TRBV27; clone size: .; J gene: TRBJ2-1; D gene: .; CDR3 DNA: TGTGCCAGCGGCTCGTACGGGGGATATGAGCAGTTCTTC; CDR3 protein: CASGSYGGYEQFF
V gene: TRBV6-1; clone size: few; J gene: TRBJ2-3; D gene: TRBD2; CDR3 DNA: TGTGCCAGCAGTGAAATATTGGCGGGGGGGCCGACAGATACGCAGTATTTT; CDR3 protein: CASSEILAGGPTDTQYF
V gene: TRBV9; clone size: .; J gene: TRBJ2-5; D gene: .; CDR3 DNA: TGTGCCAGCAGCGTAGCTTGGGGGGTGGGGGAGACCCAGTACTTC; CDR3 protein: CASSVAWGVGETQYF
V gene: TRBV7-9; clone size: .; J gene: TRBJ1-2; D gene: .; CDR3 DNA: TGTGCCAGCATCCACGAGGGTTGGGAAGGCTACACCTTC; CDR3 protein: CASIHEGWEGYTF
V gene: TRBV6-1; clone size: .; J gene: TRBJ1-2; D gene: .; CDR3 DNA: TGTGCCAGCAGTGTGGGGGCAGCGGCGTATGGCTACACCTTC; CDR3 protein: CASSVGAAAYGYTF
V gene: TRBV5-6; clone size: .; J gene: TRBJ1-4; D gene: .; CDR3 DNA: TGTGCCAGCAGCTTGGGAGGGGGTCTAAATGAAAAACTGTTTTTT; CDR3 protein: CASSLGGGLNEKLFF
V gene: TRBV5-4; clone size: .; J gene: TRBJ1-2; D gene: TRBD1; CDR3 DNA: TGTGCCAGCAGCTTGGTTGGGAGGGGCAGGGGGCATGGCTACACCTTC; CDR3 protein: CASSLVGRGRGHGYTF
V gene: TRBV4-1; clone size: .; J gene: TRBJ2-5; D gene: TRBD2; CDR3 DNA: TGCGCCAGCAGCCAAGGAGAGCGGGGGGCGTCAGAGACCCAGTACTTC; CDR3 protein: CASSQGERGASETQYF
V gene: TRBV10-3; clone size: .; J gene: TRBJ2-1; D gene: TRBD1; CDR3 DNA: TGTGCCATCAGGGATTCACAGGGGCATTACTACAATGAGCAGTTCTTC; CDR3 protein: CAIRDSQGHYYNEQFF